Many counts were recorded for the clone carrying this T cell receptor beta chain. Antigen specificity is unknown. The lymph nodes were axillary draining lymph nodes from breast cancer patients. The entry originates in a study of breast tumors, draining lymph nodes, adjacent tissues. Study results and caveats: Data fit most tumor T cells coming from lymph node, expanding in tumor. Luminal-like breast cancer showed significantly higher tumor–nontumor repertoire similarity than basal-like.

TCRdb reanalysed the multiplex PCR reads using MiXCR and keeps one entry per CDR3 protein. The sample lists around 190,000 distinct CDR3 sequences; around a third were seen once. Trimming removed 3 bases from V and 5 bases from J, with 15 bases in between. Germline V gene lookup returns CDR1 SGHDT and CDR2 YYEEEE. This CDR3 has 14 residues. The source is a female donor with breast cancer. Some clones in this sample may be carry-over from other donors' samples. This chain uses TRBV5-6 with TRBJ2-7; D may be TRBD1 or TRBD2 (5 bases each). Sequencing was performed on axillary lymph node tissue. CDR3 protein: CASSSERTGHEQYF. The CDR3 region has the DNA TGTGCCAGCAGCTCGGAGAGGACGGGACACGAGCAGTACTTC.